The rows below give T cell receptor beta chains drawn from one sample of a study of T cell responses to AZD1222 COVID-19 vaccine. Sequencing was performed with immunoSEQ multiplex PCR; in TCRdb, only in-frame clones are kept and a portion is missing. The sample carries roughly 71,000 clones, around 85% recorded once. The sequencing used peripheral blood, collected on day 0 of AZD1222 vaccination. The receptor source for this set is an adult in good health. CDR3s include the opening cysteine and the closing phenylalanine or tryptophan. D genes are given only for firm matches. Clone size is given for some rows only: seen once, a few or many times, or a class if the clone is expanded.

j_call: TRBJ2-7; v_call: TRBV7-9; clone_size: .; d_call: .; cdr3_aa: CASSLGGGEQYF; cdr3_nt: TGTGCCAGCAGCTTAGGTGGAGGCGAGCAGTACTTC
j_call: TRBJ2-1; v_call: TRBV3-1/TRBV3-2; clone_size: .; d_call: .; cdr3_aa: CASSQGGGEYYNEQFF; cdr3_nt: TGTGCCAGCAGCCAAGGTGGGGGAGAGTACTACAATGAGCAGTTCTTC
j_call: TRBJ2-2; v_call: TRBV2; clone_size: once; d_call: .; cdr3_aa: CASSEGPGELFF; cdr3_nt: TGTGCCAGCAGTGAAGGTCCCGGGGAGCTGTTTTTT
j_call: TRBJ2-7; v_call: TRBV19; clone_size: .; d_call: .; cdr3_aa: CASSIGGTRHYEQYF; cdr3_nt: TGTGCCAGTAGTATCGGCGGGACTCGACACTACGAGCAGTACTTC
j_call: TRBJ1-5; v_call: TRBV25-1; clone_size: .; d_call: .; cdr3_aa: CASSDWRGNQPQHF; cdr3_nt: TGTGCCAGCAGTGATTGGAGGGGTAATCAGCCCCAGCATTTT
j_call: TRBJ1-1; v_call: TRBV7-9; clone_size: .; d_call: TRBD1; cdr3_aa: CASSSPGQGVTEAFF; cdr3_nt: TGTGCCAGCAGCTCTCCTGGACAGGGCGTCACTGAAGCTTTCTTT
j_call: TRBJ2-6; v_call: TRBV29-1; clone_size: .; d_call: .; cdr3_aa: CSVGDRLSGANVLTF; cdr3_nt: TGCAGCGTCGGGGATAGGCTCTCTGGGGCCAACGTCCTGACTTTC
j_call: TRBJ1-1; v_call: TRBV5-8; clone_size: .; d_call: TRBD1; cdr3_aa: CAPGRGGQGVKLDTEAFF; cdr3_nt: TGTGCTCCTGGTCGCGGGGGACAGGGGGTAAAGTTGGACACTGAAGCTTTCTTT
j_call: TRBJ2-2; v_call: TRBV6-6; clone_size: .; d_call: TRBD2; cdr3_aa: CASTSGRIDTGELFF; cdr3_nt: TGTGCCAGTACTAGCGGGAGGATCGACACCGGGGAGCTGTTTTTT
j_call: TRBJ2-7; v_call: TRBV10-3; clone_size: .; d_call: .; cdr3_aa: CAISESGYEQYF; cdr3_nt: TGTGCCATCAGTGAGTCAGGCTACGAGCAGTACTTC
j_call: TRBJ2-3; v_call: TRBV4-2; clone_size: .; d_call: TRBD2; cdr3_aa: CASSHNGVTSGSVTQYF; cdr3_nt: TGTGCCAGCAGCCACAACGGGGTGACTAGCGGGAGTGTTACGCAGTATTTT
j_call: TRBJ1-5; v_call: TRBV12-3/TRBV12-4; clone_size: .; d_call: TRBD1; cdr3_aa: CASSLGTGQPQHF; cdr3_nt: TGTGCCAGCAGTTTAGGGACAGGCCAGCCCCAGCATTTT
j_call: TRBJ2-1; v_call: TRBV11-3; clone_size: .; d_call: .; cdr3_aa: CASRGNMNEQFF; cdr3_nt: TGTGCCAGCAGGGGAAATATGAATGAGCAGTTCTTC
j_call: TRBJ2-3; v_call: TRBV9; clone_size: .; d_call: TRBD1; cdr3_aa: CASSVEGQGSDTQYF; cdr3_nt: TGTGCCAGCAGCGTAGAGGGACAGGGATCAGATACGCAGTATTTT
j_call: TRBJ1-6; v_call: TRBV5-6; clone_size: .; d_call: .; cdr3_aa: CASSLVALNSPLHF; cdr3_nt: TGTGCCAGCAGCTTGGTCGCTCTCAATTCACCCCTCCACTTT
j_call: TRBJ2-1; v_call: TRBV5-1; clone_size: .; d_call: .; cdr3_aa: CASSRQVNNEQFF; cdr3_nt: TGCGCCAGCAGTAGGCAGGTAAACAATGAGCAGTTCTTC
j_call: TRBJ2-5; v_call: TRBV7-9; clone_size: .; d_call: .; cdr3_aa: CASSLRSATQKETQYF; cdr3_nt: TGTGCCAGCAGCTTACGATCCGCGACTCAGAAAGAGACCCAGTACTTC
j_call: TRBJ2-2; v_call: TRBV2; clone_size: few; d_call: .; cdr3_aa: CASKEGANTGELFF; cdr3_nt: TGTGCCAGCAAGGAGGGGGCGAACACCGGGGAGCTGTTTTTT
j_call: TRBJ1-1; v_call: TRBV3-1/TRBV3-2; clone_size: .; d_call: .; cdr3_aa: CASSQDMNRATEAFF; cdr3_nt: TGTGCCAGCAGCCAAGATATGAACAGGGCGACTGAAGCTTTCTTT
j_call: TRBJ1-1; v_call: TRBV2; clone_size: .; d_call: .; cdr3_aa: CASSGQNTEAFF; cdr3_nt: TGTGCCAGCAGTGGTCAGAACACTGAAGCTTTCTTT
j_call: TRBJ1-5; v_call: TRBV15; clone_size: .; d_call: .; cdr3_aa: CATSRSDSSNQPQHF; cdr3_nt: TGTGCCACCAGCAGATCTGACAGTAGCAATCAGCCCCAGCATTTT
j_call: TRBJ1-6; v_call: TRBV3-1/TRBV3-2; clone_size: .; d_call: .; cdr3_aa: CASSLKPGGAPLHF; cdr3_nt: TGTGCCAGCAGCCTTAAACCCGGGGGTGCACCCCTCCACTTT
j_call: TRBJ2-1; v_call: TRBV19; clone_size: .; d_call: .; cdr3_aa: CASSIFTRGKDNEQFF; cdr3_nt: TGTGCCAGTAGCATCTTTACTAGGGGAAAAGACAATGAGCAGTTCTTC
j_call: TRBJ2-5; v_call: TRBV6-4; clone_size: .; d_call: TRBD1; cdr3_aa: CASSAGQGLGQETQYF; cdr3_nt: TGTGCCAGCAGTGCGGGACAGGGCTTGGGACAAGAGACCCAGTACTTC
j_call: TRBJ1-2; v_call: TRBV6-6; clone_size: .; d_call: TRBD1; cdr3_aa: CASSSGQTINYGYTF; cdr3_nt: TGTGCCAGCAGTTCGGGACAGACGATTAACTATGGCTACACCTTC
j_call: TRBJ2-3; v_call: TRBV5-1; clone_size: .; d_call: TRBD1; cdr3_aa: CASSLAIGQGTDTQYF; cdr3_nt: TGCGCCAGCAGCTTGGCCATCGGACAGGGCACAGATACGCAGTATTTT
j_call: TRBJ2-2; v_call: TRBV7-3; clone_size: .; d_call: TRBD2; cdr3_aa: CASSLNSGGRNTGELFF; cdr3_nt: TGTGCCAGCAGCTTAAATAGCGGGGGTAGGAACACCGGGGAGCTGTTTTTT
j_call: TRBJ1-1; v_call: TRBV7-9; clone_size: .; d_call: .; cdr3_aa: CASREADRSNTEAFF; cdr3_nt: TGTGCCAGCAGGGAGGCCGACAGGTCGAACACTGAAGCTTTCTTT
j_call: TRBJ1-2; v_call: TRBV29-1; clone_size: .; d_call: .; cdr3_aa: CSVIVPANYGYTF; cdr3_nt: TGCAGCGTTATAGTTCCAGCTAACTATGGCTACACCTTC
j_call: TRBJ1-1; v_call: TRBV12-3/TRBV12-4; clone_size: .; d_call: .; cdr3_aa: CASSFGQIEAFF; cdr3_nt: TGTGCCAGCAGTTTCGGCCAGATTGAAGCTTTCTTT
j_call: TRBJ2-5; v_call: TRBV9; clone_size: .; d_call: .; cdr3_aa: CASSPHPSRQETQYF; cdr3_nt: TGTGCCAGCAGCCCCCACCCGTCCCGACAAGAGACCCAGTACTTC
j_call: TRBJ2-3; v_call: TRBV5-1; clone_size: once; d_call: .; cdr3_aa: CASSLETGTTDTQYF; cdr3_nt: TGCGCCAGCAGCTTGGAAACAGGAACCACAGATACGCAGTATTTT
j_call: TRBJ2-5; v_call: TRBV12-3/TRBV12-4; clone_size: .; d_call: .; cdr3_aa: CASRVSREETQYF; cdr3_nt: TGTGCCAGCAGGGTTTCTAGGGAAGAGACCCAGTACTTC
j_call: TRBJ1-1; v_call: TRBV13; clone_size: once; d_call: TRBD1; cdr3_aa: CASSLQGVNTEAFF; cdr3_nt: TGTGCCAGCAGCTTACAGGGGGTGAACACTGAAGCTTTCTTT
j_call: TRBJ1-1; v_call: TRBV5-6; clone_size: .; d_call: .; cdr3_aa: CASSLSYRTEAFF; cdr3_nt: TGTGCCAGCAGCTTGTCGTATAGGACCGAAGCTTTCTTT
j_call: TRBJ2-7; v_call: TRBV12-3/TRBV12-4; clone_size: .; d_call: .; cdr3_aa: CASRQRGYEQYF; cdr3_nt: TGTGCCAGCAGACAAAGGGGCTACGAGCAGTACTTC
j_call: TRBJ1-2; v_call: TRBV5-1; clone_size: .; d_call: .; cdr3_aa: CASSFTGAAVGYTF; cdr3_nt: TGCGCCAGCAGCTTTACCGGTGCCGCGGTCGGCTACACCTTC
j_call: TRBJ1-1; v_call: TRBV5-1; clone_size: .; d_call: .; cdr3_aa: CASSQNTEAFF; cdr3_nt: TGCGCCAGCAGCCAGAACACTGAAGCTTTCTTT
j_call: TRBJ1-3; v_call: TRBV30; clone_size: .; d_call: .; cdr3_aa: CAWSVGSGNTIYF; cdr3_nt: TGTGCCTGGAGTGTTGGGTCTGGAAACACCATATATTTT
j_call: TRBJ2-2; v_call: TRBV6-5; clone_size: .; d_call: TRBD2; cdr3_aa: CASSRSAGVTGELFF; cdr3_nt: TGTGCCAGCAGCCGCTCGGCGGGGGTCACCGGGGAGCTGTTTTTT
j_call: TRBJ2-7; v_call: TRBV6-5; clone_size: .; d_call: .; cdr3_aa: CASRPQGTYEQYF; cdr3_nt: TGTGCCAGCAGGCCACAGGGTACCTACGAGCAGTACTTC
j_call: TRBJ2-7; v_call: TRBV12-5; clone_size: .; d_call: .; cdr3_aa: CASGTPAGSGEQYF; cdr3_nt: TGTGCTAGTGGTACTCCGGCGGGGTCGGGCGAGCAGTACTTC